What follows are 21 T cell receptor beta chains derived from one specimen sequenced in a study of response to subunit inactivated influenza vaccine. TCRdb analysed the RT-PCR reads with MiXCR anew, one entry per CDR3 protein. This sample carries 860,000 or so distinct CDR3 sequences, 21% of them seen once, and the ten largest clones take 10%. The sequences come from PBMCs from blood, collected 4 to 6 days after vaccination. These receptors all stem from a man in his forties or fifties who received an inactivated influenza vaccine.

The V call is TRBV6-5, the J call TRBJ2-1; possibly TRBD2 for D (6 bases). The CDR3 runs 14 residues. Trimming removed 0 bases at V and 5 bases at J, with 8 bases between. In germline, CDR1 is MNHEY, CDR2 SVGAGI. The CDR3, as DNA: TGTGCCAGCAGTTACTCGGGGGGAGACAATGAGCAGTTCTTC. It codes for CASSYSGGDNEQFF.

In this sample, this clonotype turned up many times. The chain recombines TRBV6-1 with TRBJ2-5; 10 nucleotides line up with TRBD2. This CDR3 region has 15 residues. The germline V gene has CDR1 MNHNS and CDR2 SASEGT. The V and J ends lost 6 bases and 5 bases, in that order; junction bases with no gene match: 9. CDR3 residues: CASRLRTSGYETQYF. The CDR3 DNA is TGTGCCAGCAGACTTCGGACTAGCGGTTATGAGACCCAGTACTTC.

The rearrangement joins TRBV5-1 to TRBJ2-7; 13 bases map to TRBD2. CDR1 and CDR2 (germline): SGHRS, YFSETQ. The junction had 18 bases not matched to a gene; V was cut back by 3 bases and J by 3 bases. There are 20 residues in the CDR3. In DNA, the CDR3 is TGCGCCAGCAGCTCGGTCCCCGGACTAGCGGGAGCGTTCGACAACTACGAGCAGTACTTC. Amino acids: CASSSVPGLAGAFDNYEQYF.

This clonotype came up many times. The rearrangement links TRBV7-2 to TRBJ2-1; D is uncertain. This CDR3 spans 11 amino acids. Per the germline V gene, CDR1 is SGHTA and CDR2 is FQGNSA. With 3 bases removed from V and 7 bases from J, the gap between germline ends came to 4 bases. The CDR3 here is CASSFDNEQFF. The CDR3 DNA reads TGTGCCAGCAGCTTTGATAATGAGCAGTTCTTC.

The chain combines TRBV6-1 with TRBJ1-6; D call uncertain. Trimming cost V 6 bases and J 4 bases, with 13 bases left between them. Germline CDR1 MNHNS, CDR2 SASEGT. The CDR3 totals 15 residues. CDR3 sequence (DNA): TGTGCCAGCAGAACCGGGCCCCCTTATAATTCACCCCTCCACTTT. This codes for CASRTGPPYNSPLHF.

The chain has TRBV28 and TRBJ2-2; D remains ambiguous. The CDR3 is 13 residues long. The V and J ends lost 7 bases and 1 base respectively, with 7 bases between them. Germline V lookup: CDR1 MDHEN, CDR2 SYDVKM. The DNA of the CDR3 is TGTGCCAGCAAGGAAGGGAACACCGGGGAGCTGTTTTTT. Its translation is CASKEGNTGELFF. The full variable domain, with the rest looked up from reference TRBV28 and TRBJ2-2, is DVKVTQSSRYLVKRTGEKVFLECVQDMDHENMFWYRQDPGLGLRLIYFSYDVKMKEKGDIPEGYSVSREKKERFSLILESASTNQTSMYLCASKEGNTGELFFGEGSRLTVL.

The V and J genes are TRBV20-1 and TRBJ1-5, with D unresolved. Germline values: CDR1 DFQATT, CDR2 SNEGSKA (reference sequence). The CDR3 loop spans 13 amino acids. V lost 7 bases, J lost 0 bases, and 10 bases lay in between. CDR3: CSVTGTSNQPQHF. The CDR3 nucleotides read TGCAGTGTCACGGGAACTAGCAATCAGCCCCAGCATTTT.

This chain joins TRBV5-1 and TRBJ1-2, with a possible D match to TRBD1 (6 bases). The germline CDR1 and CDR2 sequences are SGHRS and YFSETQ. V lost 1 base to trimming and J lost 6 bases, with 10 bases between them. This CDR3 spans 13 amino acids. The CDR3 is CASSLNGGDGYTF. In DNA, the CDR3 is TGCGCCAGCAGCTTGAATGGGGGCGATGGCTACACCTTC.

There are a few counts of this clonotype. The chain combines TRBV5-6 with TRBJ2-1; D possibly corresponds to TRBD2 (5 bases). CDR1 and CDR2 (germline): SGHDT, YYEEEE. The CDR3 sequence is 15 residues long. The V end was cut by 0 bases, the J end by 6 bases, with 13 bases between. The CDR3 protein is CASSLVPSSGNEQFF. The CDR3 nucleotides read TGTGCCAGCAGCTTGGTCCCTAGCTCCGGCAATGAGCAGTTCTTC.

Only a few counts were recorded for this clonotype. The CDR3 sequence is CSAEKAGGYKETQYF. In nucleotides, the CDR3 is TGCAGTGCTGAGAAAGCGGGGGGCTACAAAGAGACCCAGTACTTC. The chain combines TRBV20-1 with TRBJ2-5; TRBD2 matches 9 bases. The germline gives CDR1 DFQATT, CDR2 SNEGSKA (reference sequence). J gave up 3 bases and V 5 bases, and 10 bases lay outside the gene matches. The CDR3 contains 15 residues.

The J gene is TRBJ2-1, the V gene TRBV30; no clear D gene. The CDR3 runs to 12 residues. Between the trimmed V and J ends, which lost 6 bases and 8 bases, there was a span of 14 bases. Germline V gene data show CDR1 as GTSNPN and CDR2 as SVGIG (reference sequence). The CDR3 is CACVGDSYEQFF. The CDR3 coding sequence is TGTGCCTGTGTTGGGGATTCGTATGAGCAGTTCTTC. The full variable domain, completed using reference TRBV30 and TRBJ2-1, is SQTIHQWPATLVQPVGSPLSLECTVEGTSNPNLYWYRQAAGRGLQLLFYSVGIGQISSEVPQNLSASRPQDRQFILSSKKLLLSDSGFYLCACVGDSYEQFFGPGTRLTVL.

This chain links TRBV20-1 with TRBJ2-7; 8 bases map to TRBD1. Germline V gives CDR1 DFQATT, CDR2 SNEGSKA (reference sequence). J was trimmed by 3 bases and V by 0 bases; bases with no gene match: 10. CDR3 length: 16 residues. The CDR3 sequence: CSARDLDRAGIYEQYF. The DNA of the CDR3 is TGCAGTGCTAGAGATCTGGACAGGGCCGGTATCTACGAGCAGTACTTC.

The chain recombines TRBV11-2 with TRBJ2-2; 8 bases are a match to TRBD2. Germline assignment: CDR1 SGHAT and CDR2 FQNNGV. V shed 5 bases, J shed 6 bases, and the junction held 17 bases outside the gene matches. CDR3 size: 18 residues. The CDR3 here is CASSRPWGRGGRSGELFF. As DNA, the CDR3 is TGTGCCAGCAGCCGTCCCTGGGGCCGGGGGGGCCGTTCCGGGGAGCTGTTTTTT.

The chain is built from TRBV20-1 and TRBJ2-1; D call uncertain. The V and J ends lost 3 bases and 5 bases respectively, with 23 bases between them. The CDR3 spans 17 residues. Germline V gene data show CDR1 as DFQATT and CDR2 as SNEGSKA (reference sequence). DNA for the CDR3: TGCAGTGCTAGGACCCCGTATATGGGCGGACCGAACAATGAGCAGTTCTTC. Translating it yields CSARTPYMGGPNNEQFF.

The chain carries TRBV5-1 and TRBJ2-7, with D possibly TRBD1 on 6 matching bases. V dropped 4 bases and J dropped 4 bases, with 15 bases sitting between them. CDR1 is SGHRS, CDR2 YFSETQ, per germline. The length of the CDR3 is 14 residues. The CDR3 DNA reads as TGCGCCAGCAGCAGGGGACAAGAGGGGTACGAGCAGTACTTC. It yields the protein CASSRGQEGYEQYF.

This clonotype turned up a few times. This rearrangement joins TRBV27 to TRBJ2-3; D perhaps matches TRBD2 (5 bases). V shed 1 base and J shed 0 bases, with 14 bases lying between them. The germline V gene has CDR1 MNHEY and CDR2 SMNVEV (reference sequence). The CDR3 length is 17 residues. Here the CDR3 DNA reads TGTGCCAGCAGTTTATGGGCTATCCGGGAAAGCACAGATACGCAGTATTTT. Its translation: CASSLWAIRESTDTQYF.

This clonotype was found a few times. V gene TRBV7-2 combines with J gene TRBJ2-7, with a weak D call TRBD2 (6 bases). Trimming stripped 5 bases from V and 3 bases from J, with 11 bases between. The length of the CDR3 is 13 residues. Germline V gene lookup returns CDR1 SGHTA and CDR2 FQGNSA. CDR3 sequence (DNA): TGTGCCAGCAGCCACGGGACTGGCTACGAGCAGTACTTC. Translating gives CASSHGTGYEQYF. The full variable domain, completed using reference TRBV7-2 and TRBJ2-7, is GAGVSQSPSNKVTEKGKDVELRCDPISGHTALYWYRQSLGQGLEFLIYFQGNSAPDKSGLPSDRFSAERTGGSVSTLTIQRTQQEDSAVYLCASSHGTGYEQYFGPGTRLTVT.

Ten or more counts support this clonotype. For the CDR3, the DNA is TGCGCCAGCAGCCAAACAGTTTTCACCGGGGAGCTGTTTTTT. It codes for CASSQTVFTGELFF. V is TRBV4-3 and J is TRBJ2-2, with D unresolved. Germline values: CDR1 LGHNA, CDR2 YSLEER. The length of the CDR3 is 14 residues. Trimming removed 2 bases from V and 4 bases from J, with 8 bases in between.

This clonotype was observed a handful of times. The chain links TRBV28 to TRBJ2-1, with TRBD1 identical over 12 bases. Germline V gene sequence: CDR1 MDHEN, CDR2 SYDVKM. The trim removed 7 bases at V and 9 bases at J, leaving 10 bases unmatched. The CDR3 extends over 15 amino acids. This chain's CDR3 is CASIGDRGRSGEQFF. In DNA form, the CDR3 reads TGTGCCAGCATAGGGGACAGGGGGCGATCGGGTGAGCAGTTCTTC.

This clonotype was counted between two and nine times. The chain couples TRBV20-1 to TRBJ2-3; 7 nucleotides match TRBD2. CDR3 size: 16 residues. Germline CDR1 DFQATT, CDR2 SNEGSKA (reference sequence). Losses at the gene ends were 5 bases for V and 0 bases for J; bases not matched to a gene: 11. The CDR3 loop is CSAGPRGEASTDTQYF. CDR3 bases: TGCAGTGCTGGGCCCCGGGGGGAGGCTAGCACAGATACGCAGTATTTT.

In its sample, this clonotype was seen a few times. The CDR3 loop is CATSDKVYAGGRGETQYF. The CDR3 DNA is TGTGCCACCAGTGATAAGGTTTATGCAGGGGGGCGAGGAGAGACCCAGTACTTC. V gene TRBV24-1 combines with J gene TRBJ2-5; D may be TRBD1 (7 bases). Germline CDR1 KGHDR, CDR2 SFDVKD. V lost 3 bases and J 4 bases, leaving 23 bases between the germline ends. The CDR3 sequence is 18 residues long.